This T cell receptor (beta chain) was sequenced in a study of shared clonotypes between healthy human individuals (dated by TCRdb to about 2020). Regarding the complete study: The cohort included a few men and a couple of women between 18 and 49 years of age. For each donor, three plates each were used for CD4 naive and CD4 memory, two plates were used for CD8 naive, and one plate was used for CD8 memory. To estimate repertoire size and how much clonotypes are shared between individuals, the study performed deep sequencing of blood TCR repertoires from a few healthy adults. Different laboratories and diverse techniques were used to prepare libraries and sequence TCR repertoires, to increase sequencing depth and limit assay-specific biases. Leukapheresis yielded between about 0.9 and 8.9 billion PBMCs per donor. Study-wide findings and limitations: Rarefaction of sorted-subset datasets indicated incomplete sequencing despite the large sequencing depth. The small number of donors limited the genetic and exposure-history diversity represented. Sampling was limited to blood, and TCR repertoires in tissue likely differ from TCR repertoires in blood. Clonotypes shared by all four sorted-subset donors showed higher generation probabilities than non-shared clonotypes. Sharing across several donors was observed for 5% to 6.5% of naive CD4, over 3% of naive CD8, 2% to 2.5% of memory CD4, and about 0.4% of memory CD8 clonotypes. Estimated clonotype richness was generally larger for naive than for memory subsets. Pairwise subsampling indicated that sequencing depth was expected to affect the degree of clonotype sharing among donors.

Using the deep immunoSEQ assay, multiplex PCR amplified TCR CDR3 regions from genomic DNA. For each cell subset, the extracted genomic DNA was distributed evenly across all wells of several immunoSEQ 96-well plates, and each plate served as one replicate. Each replicate PCR for sorted subsets received around 210 ng genomic DNA, equal to some 32,000 T cell genomes. Purified libraries were measured with a Qubit 3.0 fluorometer, size-checked on a Bioanalyzer 2100, and measured again with the KAPA Library Quantification kit. Each immunoSEQ 96-well plate was sequenced on its own single-read 150-cycle Illumina NextSeq 550 flow cell. The study's processing was this. Because the immunoSEQ output included only junctional sequences and no quality scores, the filtering could not be the same as the filtering used for full-length reads. Sequences were annotated with PyIR, a Python wrapper for IgBLAST v1.9, using IMGT germline references to assign V/J genes and CDR3. Reads were filtered out if the reads had weak V/J assignments (E-value above 1e-6), no CDR3, stop codons, out-of-frame junctions, or ambiguous translated residues. V3J clonotypes were defined as sequences sharing the same inferred V gene, J gene, and CDR3 amino acid sequence. Percentage overlap between repertoires was computed as shared unique clonotypes divided by the size of the smaller repertoire. RTK rarefaction, the Chao1 estimator, and Recon v2.1 estimates of unobserved clonotypes were used to assess repertoire richness. Generation probabilities were computed with OLGA for all TCRbeta clonotypes obtained by the gDNA method from several donors. This immuneACCESS table, as held by TCRdb, lists in-frame sequences with V and J called but not all clones. Of the missing ones, under half trace to an unresolved V gene in checked studies; the others have no known cause. V and J calls and clone size are those listed in that table; D and trimming were worked out from the DNA. The sample data list 2 million to 2.5 million clones, and about 90% of these were observed just once. The top ten constitute around 0.4% of the sample.

CDR1 and CDR2, looked up from the germline V gene, are SGHRS and YFSETQ. Trimming takes 0 bases from V and 1 base from J, and the germline ends sit 10 bases apart. The CDR3, cysteine through phenylalanine, is 15 amino acids long. Only the CDR3 part of the read is kept: 45 bases, read in frame from the first base. As regards this clone: Its antigen is still unknown. Base qualities are missing; no much larger clone stands one base away. The sample holds other DNA sequences that translate to the same CDR3.

The donors were healthy, HIV-negative adults who had no recently reported acute infections or vaccinations. Every donor was a Caucasian adult living in Nashville, Tennessee, USA. CD4+ T cells were enriched by magnetic negative selection; naive cells were then positively selected on CD45RA, and the negative fraction formed the memory subset. Blood was collected by leukapheresis, and PBMCs were isolated by Ficoll-Histopaque density gradient centrifugation and then cryopreserved in liquid nitrogen vapor phase. Purity and quantity of every magnetically sorted T cell population were checked by analytical flow cytometry. Genomic DNA was isolated from each sorted fraction and quantified by UV absorbance on a Nanodrop 2000c.

The chain employs TRBV5-1 and TRBJ2-5; the D gene is not confidently resolved. The sequence was obtained from a man aged 18 to 29 in good health. Some clones in this sample may be carry-over from other donors' samples. Sample: naive CD4+ T cells from PBMCs. The sample's cell subset or site label is to be understood as: CD45RA+ positively selected. The bases are TGCGCCAGCAGCTTGGTCGGCGCGGCCCAAGAGACCCAGTACTTC. The encoded protein is CASSLVGAAQETQYF. When the CDR3 is completed using the reference TRBV5-1 and TRBJ2-5 genes on either side, the full variable domain is KAGVTQTPRYLIKTRGQQVTLSCSPISGHRSVSWYQQTPGQGLQFLFEYFSETQRNKGNFPGRFSGRQFSNSRSEMNVSTLELGDSALYLCASSLVGAAQETQYFGPGTRLLVL.